This T cell receptor (beta chain) stems from a study of neurological immune-mediated disorders. Unsorted libraries were prepared from 2 million PBMCs that had been stored at -80 C. TCRdb redid the calling of the 5' RACE reads with MiXCR, one entry per CDR3 protein. The repertoire holds tens of thousands of distinct CDR3 sequences, with approximately 4.1% as singletons. This clonotype was picked up many times. Antigen: not known. Germline and junction disagree at one end, which may indicate a read error. General study points: One related-CDR3 cluster, found by phylogenetic grouping, held repertoires of 18 of 34 multiple sclerosis patients and is a possible signature.

This CDR3 is built from 15 residues. Germline V CDR1 and CDR2: LGHNA, YNFKEQ. The material sequenced was PBMCs. The TCR sequence derives from a man aged 45-65 years with multiple sclerosis. This chain joins TRBV4-2 and TRBJ1-5; D is possibly TRBD1 (5 bases). Written as DNA, the CDR3 is TGTGCCAGCAGCCAAGCCCCAGGGTATGGTCAGCCCCAGAATTTT. This codes for CASSQAPGYGQPQNF.